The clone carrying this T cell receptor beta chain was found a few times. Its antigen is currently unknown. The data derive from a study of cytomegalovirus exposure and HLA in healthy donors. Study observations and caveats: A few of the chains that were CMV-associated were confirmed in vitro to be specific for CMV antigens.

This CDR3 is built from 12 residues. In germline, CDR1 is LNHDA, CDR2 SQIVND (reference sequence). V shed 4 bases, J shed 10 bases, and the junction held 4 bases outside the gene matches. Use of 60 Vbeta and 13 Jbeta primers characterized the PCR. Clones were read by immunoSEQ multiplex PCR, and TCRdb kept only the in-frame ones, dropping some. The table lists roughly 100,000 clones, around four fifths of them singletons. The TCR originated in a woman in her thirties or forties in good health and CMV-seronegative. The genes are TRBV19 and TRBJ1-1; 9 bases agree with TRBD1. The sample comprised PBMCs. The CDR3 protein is CASSRGTGPAFF. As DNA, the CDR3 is TGTGCCAGTAGTAGGGGGACAGGGCCAGCTTTCTTT.